This T cell receptor (beta chain) derives from a study of blood T cell repertoires in COVID-19. At the level of the study: COVID-19 samples from acute and convalescent phases originated in the United States, Italy and Spain. PBMCs, B-cell-depleted T cells, or T cells were the source of the cDNA or gDNA that made up the material.

Germline V gives CDR1 MNHEY, CDR2 SVGAGI. The length of the CDR3 is 12 residues. Trimming removed 4 bases from V and 4 bases from J, with 7 bases in between. Original methodology: Amplifying reference gene primers gave estimates of nucleated cell counts. Using immunoSEQ multiplex PCR, the repertoire was profiled, and TCRdb retains in-frame clones only, with some absent. V, J and clone size are those of that table, while D and trimming were read from the DNA. The profile shows around 320,000 clones, approximately 90% of them singletons. The chain employs TRBV6-5 and TRBJ1-2; D perhaps matches TRBD1 (6 bases). The specimen sequenced was peripheral blood. This receptor was taken from a man between 18 and 35 years old with active or convalescent COVID-19. The CDR3 DNA reads TGTGCCAGCAGTTTCAGGGGCTATGGCTACACCTTC. Protein: CASSFRGYGYTF.